These T cell receptor beta chains were read from a single sample in a study of blood T cell repertoires in COVID-19. TCRdb's copy holds only in-frame clones and misses some; the assay was immunoSEQ multiplex PCR. The sample consists of roughly 220,000 clones, roughly nine tenths of them appearing once. The source material was PBMCs or T cells enriched from blood (not recorded which). The receptor set was obtained from a woman younger than 45 who had recovered from COVID-19. The conserved cysteine and the conserved F or W are not part of the CDR3 here. A D gene is named only where the DNA matches it firmly.

V gene,D gene,CDR3 protein
TRBV29-1,TRBD2,SVEDPLAGANFKQY
TRBV6-2/TRBV6-3,TRBD1,ASSYSGTGTPYGYT
TRBV5-1,TRBD2,ASSLGGLGGNIQY
TRBV5-6,TRBD1,ASSLGGTGSASPLH
TRBV29-1,NA,SVEFTGSSTDTQY
TRBV7-9,NA,ASSPRTLSSYEQY
TRBV6-5,NA,ASILTPMGGEAF
TRBV9,TRBD1,ASNMGQGMEKLF
TRBV6-5,NA,ASSYGPNTEAF
TRBV5-4,NA,ATGSGERLGRNIQY
TRBV10-1,NA,ASGSGPNQPQH
TRBV5-1,TRBD1,ASSGGQATNYGYT
TRBV18,NA,ASSPRQPSQETQY
TRBV11-2,TRBD1,ASSLGGTGIYVGDTQY
TRBV5-1,TRBD2,ASSLALAGSYNEQF
TRBV14,TRBD1,ASSHNNHRDRGLDTQY
TRBV7-9,NA,ASSLSLSGNEQF
TRBV27,NA,ASSLSAGNYGYT
TRBV5-6,NA,ASSFLGRVSAEAF
TRBV4-3,TRBD2,ASSRSTSGGPYEQY
TRBV19,TRBD1,ASSIGQGEYEQY
TRBV13,TRBD2,ASSLTSGGAETQY
TRBV10-1,NA,ASSESSEIPYEQY
TRBV11-2,TRBD1,ASSSQGARDTEAF
TRBV19,NA,ASSISKNTEAF
TRBV2,NA,ASNDNYGNQPQH
TRBV6-2/TRBV6-3,NA,ASSPPEGIMYGYT
TRBV7-9,NA,ASSLSGRGPQH
TRBV11-2,NA,ASSLERHQPQH
TRBV6-2/TRBV6-3,TRBD2,ASSYGGGGYNEQF
TRBV4-3,NA,ASSQDGGSSTNEKLF
TRBV4-1,TRBD1,ASSQRQGVEKLF
TRBV6-2/TRBV6-3,TRBD2,ASSRTSAGTGELF
TRBV6-1,NA,ASSVVGQSADTQY